The 23 T cell receptor beta chains reported below all come from one sample, sequenced in a study of technical replicates of blood from several donors. Profiling relied on immunoSEQ multiplex PCR, and the TCRdb table lists in-frame clones only, not all of them. The table records about 89,000 clones, approximately 94% of them present only once. Source material: T cells isolated from PBMCs. Source of these receptors: a human donor in good health.

This clone has only one observation. The chain couples TRBV28 to TRBJ2-3; D remains unclear. The CDR3 runs to 15 residues. V was cut by 6 bases and J by 2 bases, with 15 bases left in between. Germline CDR1 reads MDHEN; CDR2 reads SYDVKM. The CDR3 DNA sequence: TGTGCCAGCAGCCCCGGGTCCCTCCACACAGATACGCAGTATTTT. Protein: CASSPGSLHTDTQYF.

The CDR3 here is CATVSDPGTEAFF. The CDR3 region has the DNA TGTGCCACCGTTTCGGACCCGGGGACTGAAGCTTTCTTT. The rearrangement links TRBV19 to TRBJ1-1; no reliable D call. The CDR3 loop spans 13 amino acids. Per germline, CDR1 LNHDA and CDR2 SQIVND (reference sequence). Deletions cut 10 bases from V and 5 bases from J, with 17 bases between.

The chain carries TRBV15 and TRBJ1-5; 7 bases align to TRBD1. This CDR3 has 18 amino acids. Germline lookup yields CDR1 LNHNV and CDR2 YYDKDF (reference sequence). With 3 bases clipped from V and 1 base from J, the junction kept 12 bases outside the gene matches. CDR3 amino acids: CATSRPEVRGFSNQPQHF. The CDR3 DNA follows: TGTGCCACCAGCAGGCCGGAGGTCAGGGGGTTCAGCAATCAGCCCCAGCATTTT.

This clone appeared a few times. The chain links TRBV7-9 to TRBJ1-5; no clear D. The CDR3 consists of 14 residues. Germline V gives CDR1 SEHNR, CDR2 FQNEAQ (reference sequence). Trimming cost V 0 bases and J 2 bases, with 5 bases left between them. As DNA, the CDR3 is TGTGCCAGCAGCTTAGCAGGAGGCAATCAGCCCCAGCATTTT. It specifies CASSLAGGNQPQHF. The variable domain in full, completed from reference TRBV7-9 and TRBJ1-5, reads DTGVSQNPRHKITKRGQNVTFRCDPISEHNRLYWYRQTLGQGPEFLTYFQNEAQLEKSRLLSDRFSAERPKGSFSTLEIQRTEQGDSAMYLCASSLAGGNQPQHFGDGTRLSIL.

J is TRBJ2-7 and V is TRBV19, with 8 bases fitting TRBD1. Germline CDR1 reads LNHDA; CDR2 reads SQIVND (reference sequence). The length of the CDR3 is 14 residues. With 3 bases clipped from V and 0 bases from J, the junction kept 1 base outside the gene matches. Here the CDR3 reads CASSIGTGSYEQYF. As DNA, the CDR3 is TGTGCCAGTAGTATCGGGACAGGCTCCTACGAGCAGTACTTC.

V is TRBV9 and J is TRBJ2-3, with D hard to call. The CDR3 consists of 14 residues. CDR1 is SGDLS, CDR2 YYNGEE, per germline. V was shortened by 0 bases and J by 3 bases, with 8 bases between the two germline ends. CDR3 nucleotides: TGTGCCAGCAGCGTAGGACACATGACAGATACGCAGTATTTT. Protein: CASSVGHMTDTQYF.

The chain carries TRBV19 and TRBJ2-7; TRBD2 agrees at 11 bases. The CDR3 spans 14 residues. Germline lookup yields CDR1 LNHDA and CDR2 SQIVND (reference sequence). The V segment lost 6 bases and the J segment 3 bases; nucleotides outside the gene matches: 4. CDR3 residues: CASSHGTSGYEQYF. As DNA, the CDR3 is TGTGCCAGTAGCCACGGGACTAGCGGCTACGAGCAGTACTTC.

The chain employs TRBV5-4 and TRBJ2-7, with D tentatively TRBD2 (6 bases). CDR1 SGHNT and CDR2 YYREEE come from the germline V gene (reference sequence). Trimming cost V 4 bases and J 0 bases, with 8 bases left between them. The CDR3 covers 13 residues. Here the CDR3 DNA reads TGTGCCAGCAGCACGGGACTCTCCTACGAGCAGTACTTC. This sequence encodes CASSTGLSYEQYF.

The chain has TRBV5-4 and TRBJ1-1, with a weak D call TRBD1 (5 bases). Per the germline V gene, CDR1 is SGHNT and CDR2 is YYREEE (reference sequence). The CDR3 is made up of 13 amino acids. V was pared by 4 bases and J by 2 bases, with 9 bases between. CDR3 residues: CASSLDSNTEAFF. As DNA, the CDR3 is TGTGCCAGCAGCCTTGACAGCAACACTGAAGCTTTCTTT.

The V gene is TRBV12-5, the J gene TRBJ1-2; possibly TRBD1 for D (6 bases). V lost 1 base and J lost 2, with 14 bases in between. The CDR3 has 16 amino acids. Germline CDR1 and CDR2: LGHNT and FRNRAP. CDR3: CASGLAPGAPNYGYTF. The CDR3 nucleotides read TGTGCTAGTGGTTTGGCCCCAGGGGCGCCAAACTATGGCTACACCTTC.

A single count supports this clone. This chain links TRBV9 with TRBJ2-1; a weak D match, TRBD1 (6 bases). The length of the CDR3 is 13 residues. Germline loops: CDR1 SGDLS, CDR2 YYNGEE. Trimming removed 6 bases at V and 3 bases at J, with 10 bases between. CDR3 region: CASTGDIYNEQFF. The DNA of the CDR3 is TGTGCCAGCACCGGGGACATCTACAATGAGCAGTTCTTC.

The rearrangement joins TRBV4-2 to TRBJ2-5; 10 positions match TRBD2. Germline loops: CDR1 LGHNA, CDR2 YNFKEQ. This CDR3 contains 18 residues. The V and J ends lost 3 bases and 1 base, in that order; junction bases with no gene match: 11. CDR3 amino acids: CASSHSSSGRLPQETQYF. DNA of the CDR3: TGTGCCAGCAGCCACTCCTCTAGCGGGAGACTCCCCCAAGAGACCCAGTACTTC.

The chain links TRBV2 to TRBJ1-2; D is ambiguous. Between the trimmed V and J ends, which lost 7 bases and 7 bases, there was a span of 7 bases. Germline V gene data show CDR1 as SNHLY and CDR2 as FYNNEI. There are 10 residues in the CDR3. The CDR3 DNA is TGTGCCAGCAAGCTTCCTGGCTACACCTTC. This translates into CASKLPGYTF.

This chain uses TRBV28 with TRBJ1-5, with a weak D call TRBD1 (5 bases). V lost 8 bases, J lost 9 bases, and 17 bases lay in between. This CDR3 has 13 amino acids. The germline CDR1 and CDR2 sequences are MDHEN and SYDVKM. The CDR3 bases are TGTGCCAGCCCGCCATCGGACGGGGGGCCCCAGCATTTT. Translating gives CASPPSDGGPQHF.

This chain uses TRBV9 with TRBJ1-2; D is unclear. The CDR3 runs to 14 residues. Germline assignment: CDR1 SGDLS and CDR2 YYNGEE. With 0 bases removed from V and 2 bases from J, the gap between germline ends came to 8 bases. Written as DNA, the CDR3 is TGTGCCAGCAGCGTAGGCGGAATCAACTATGGCTACACCTTC. Protein product: CASSVGGINYGYTF.

This clone showed up just once. DNA of the CDR3: TGCGCCAGCAGCCCGGGGACAGGGGAGGACACCATATATTTT. Translating gives CASSPGTGEDTIYF. The rearrangement uses TRBV5-1 and TRBJ1-3; TRBD1 matches 10 bases. The V segment lost 4 bases and the J segment 8 bases; nucleotides outside the gene matches: 6. The CDR3 extends over 14 amino acids. Germline lookup yields CDR1 SGHRS and CDR2 YFSETQ.

The chain combines TRBV5-1 with TRBJ1-2; no clear D gene. Trimming pared 5 bases from V and 6 bases from J, leaving 14 bases between. The germline gives CDR1 SGHRS, CDR2 YFSETQ. The CDR3 length is 13 residues. The DNA for the CDR3 is TGCGCCAGCAGAACAGAACCCTCTAATGGCTACACCTTC. It encodes CASRTEPSNGYTF.

The rearrangement joins TRBV7-2 to TRBJ2-5, with D perhaps TRBD2 (6 bases). The CDR3 extends over 15 amino acids. Trimming left V 2 bases short and J 2 bases short, with 12 bases between. CDR1 SGHTA and CDR2 FQGNSA come from the germline V gene. The CDR3 DNA follows: TGTGCCAGCAGCTTAATGGCTGCGGGGCAAGAGACCCAGTACTTC. Its protein is CASSLMAAGQETQYF.

The chain has TRBV6-5 and TRBJ2-1; tentative D call: TRBD1 (5 bases). V lost 2 bases and J lost 9, with 11 bases in between. Germline CDR1 and CDR2: MNHEY and SVGAGI. This CDR3 comprises 13 residues. The CDR3 is CASSYDSTAEQFF. The CDR3 DNA reads as TGTGCCAGCAGTTACGACAGTACAGCTGAGCAGTTCTTC.

The chain uses TRBV27 and TRBJ2-1, with 10 positions matching TRBD2. Germline V CDR1 and CDR2: MNHEY, SMNVEV (reference sequence). Germline trimming cut 5 bases from V and 10 bases from J; bases unmatched to any gene: 17. The length of the CDR3 is 17 residues. The DNA for the CDR3 is TGTGCCAGCAGTAAAACTCCTCAGCGGGGGGGTCAAAGCGAGCAGTTCTTC. Translating it yields CASSKTPQRGGQSEQFF.

The chain uses TRBV18 and TRBJ2-1, with a possible D match to TRBD2 (6 bases). Trimming removed 3 bases from V and 0 bases from J, with 12 bases in between. The CDR3 runs to 16 residues. From germline, CDR1 is KGHSH and CDR2 LQKENI. The CDR3 nucleotides read TGTGCCAGCTCACCGAATAGCGGAAGCTCCTACAATGAGCAGTTCTTC. It codes for CASSPNSGSSYNEQFF.

The V gene is TRBV6-6, the J gene TRBJ2-5, with unresolved D. V shed 6 bases and J shed 0 bases, with 5 bases lying between them. The length of the CDR3 is 12 residues. Germline V lookup: CDR1 MNHNY, CDR2 SVGAGI (reference sequence). The chain's CDR3 is CASSSYQETQYF. The CDR3, as DNA: TGTGCCAGCAGCTCGTACCAAGAGACCCAGTACTTC.

The chain carries TRBV28 and TRBJ1-4; 7 bases align to TRBD1. Germline V CDR1 and CDR2: MDHEN, SYDVKM. The CDR3 runs 15 residues. V was clipped by 5 bases and J by 3 bases; unmatched bases: 6. In DNA, the CDR3 is TGTGCCAGCAGTCTCACCGGGACAGCTAATGAAAAACTGTTTTTT. The encoded protein is CASSLTGTANEKLFF.